Listed here are 14 T cell receptor beta chains from one sample, sequenced in a study of blood T cell repertoires in COVID-19. Produced via immunoSEQ multiplex PCR; TCRdb's table is partial and in-frame only. The repertoire consists of 140,000 to 150,000 clones, with 80% occurring once and the leading ten covering about 3.5%. Source material: peripheral blood. The receptor source for this set is a man aged 65-85 years who had recovered from COVID-19.

The chain couples TRBV19 to TRBJ2-2; 8 bases are shared with TRBD2. The CDR3 extends over 16 amino acids. Trimming took 3 bases from V and 3 from J; bases not matched to a gene: 6. Per germline, CDR1 LNHDA and CDR2 SQIVND (reference sequence). CDR3 DNA: TGTGCCAGTAGTATCTACCCTAGCGGGTACACCGGGGAGCTGTTTTTT. Its protein is CASSIYPSGYTGELFF.

This chain uses TRBV5-4 with TRBJ2-7; 9 nucleotides line up with TRBD1. This CDR3 contains 15 residues. Germline values: CDR1 SGHNT, CDR2 YYREEE (reference sequence). Losses at the gene ends were 4 bases for V and 5 bases for J; bases not matched to a gene: 10. In nucleotides, the CDR3 is TGTGCCAGCAGCATCAACAGGGGGCTCATCAACGAGCAGTACTTC. Translating it yields CASSINRGLINEQYF.

The chain links TRBV9 to TRBJ2-5; 8 nucleotides align to TRBD1. The CDR3 totals 16 residues. J gave up 7 bases and V 3 bases, and 14 bases lay outside the gene matches. The germline V gene encodes CDR1 SGDLS and CDR2 YYNGEE. The CDR3 DNA reads TGTGCCAGCAGCGCGAGCCGGGACAGGTTCAGTGGGACCCAGTACTTC. The encoded protein is CASSASRDRFSGTQYF.

V usage is TRBV5-1 and J usage is TRBJ2-1, with 7 positions matching TRBD2. With V trimmed by 0 bases and J by 0 bases, 9 bases remained unmatched. CDR1 and CDR2 (germline): SGHRS, YFSETQ. The CDR3 spans 18 residues. DNA of the CDR3: TGCGCCAGCAGCTTGGCGGCTAGCGGCTTAAGCTCCTACAATGAGCAGTTCTTC. This codes for CASSLAASGLSSYNEQFF.

This rearrangement joins TRBV3-1 (or the pseudogene TRBV3-2) to TRBJ2-1, with 16 bases that match TRBD2. The germline gives CDR1 LGHDT, CDR2 YNNKEL (reference sequence). J lost 7 bases, V lost 5 bases, and 8 bases had no gene match. The length of the CDR3 is 17 residues. The CDR3 loop is CASSIMGTSGRVNEQFF. The CDR3 nucleotides read TGTGCCAGCAGCATAATGGGGACTAGCGGGAGGGTTAATGAGCAGTTCTTC.

This chain links TRBV29-1 with TRBJ2-7; 7 positions match TRBD1. The CDR3 is made up of 13 amino acids. The trim removed 4 bases at V and 5 bases at J, leaving 8 bases unmatched. CDR1 SQVTM and CDR2 ANQGSEA come from the germline V gene. The CDR3 is CSVVRGPAHEQYF. The CDR3 region has the DNA TGCAGCGTTGTAAGGGGGCCAGCCCACGAGCAGTACTTC.

This chain joins TRBV2 and TRBJ1-2; 7 nucleotides match TRBD1. Per the germline V gene, CDR1 is SNHLY and CDR2 is FYNNEI. V dropped 6 bases and J dropped 3; count of bases not matched to a gene: 7. The CDR3 is 14 amino acids. The CDR3 region has the DNA TGTGCCAGCAGGGACAGGCCGTGGGACTATGGCTACACCTTC. Protein: CASRDRPWDYGYTF.

This chain links TRBV4-1 with TRBJ1-2, with TRBD1 matching over 7 bases. The V gene's germline CDR1 is MGHRA and CDR2 YSYEKL. The CDR3 extends over 17 amino acids. Losses at the gene ends were 4 bases for V and 0 bases for J; bases not matched to a gene: 11. The CDR3 region has the DNA TGCGCCAGCAGCCTGCCCCCCGGGACAGAAGCTAACTATGGCTACACCTTC. The encoded protein is CASSLPPGTEANYGYTF.

The rearrangement links TRBV30 to TRBJ2-5; 9 bases align to TRBD1. V was clipped by 5 bases and J by 4 bases; unmatched bases: 8. Germline V gene lookup returns CDR1 GTSNPN and CDR2 SVGIG (reference sequence). The CDR3 extends over 14 amino acids. The CDR3 DNA reads TGTGCCTGGGGTCCCGGGACAGGGCGAGAGACCCAGTACTTC. This sequence encodes CAWGPGTGRETQYF.

The chain carries TRBV5-7 and TRBJ2-3; 12 nucleotides agree with TRBD2. TRBV5-7 carries the ORF label, with uncertain function. The CDR3 spans 16 residues. J lost 4 bases, V lost 0 bases, and 3 bases had no gene match. CDR3 region: CASSLETSGRPDTQYF. CDR3 nucleotide sequence: TGTGCCAGCAGCTTGGAGACTAGCGGGAGACCAGATACGCAGTATTTT.

The chain joins TRBV5-4 to TRBJ2-3; 10 bases are a match to TRBD2. The CDR3 extends over 17 amino acids. Germline V gene lookup returns CDR1 SGHNT and CDR2 YYREEE (reference sequence). V shed 5 bases and J 2 bases; nucleotides not matched to a gene: 11. CDR3 coding DNA: TGTGCCAGCAGTCGACGTTTAGCGGGAGGCAACACAGATACGCAGTATTTT. Translated: CASSRRLAGGNTDTQYF.

The chain links TRBV7-9 to TRBJ1-2, with 10 bases fitting TRBD1. The germline CDR1 and CDR2 sequences are SEHNR and FQNEAQ (reference sequence). The CDR3 consists of 15 residues. Trimming took 5 bases from V and 6 from J; bases not matched to a gene: 9. The CDR3 here is CASSPRDRGVDGYTF. The CDR3 nucleotides are TGTGCCAGCAGCCCCCGGGACAGGGGCGTGGATGGCTACACCTTC.

V and J are TRBV20-1 and TRBJ2-7; D is possibly TRBD1 (5 bases). This CDR3 region has 15 residues. V lost 3 bases and J 0 bases, leaving 15 bases between the germline ends. The germline CDR1 and CDR2 sequences are DFQATT and SNEGSKA (reference sequence). CDR3 in DNA: TGCAGTGCTAGTAGGGGTACGATTAGCTCCTACGAGCAGTACTTC. Amino acids: CSASRGTISSYEQYF.

This clone was detected many times. The V and J genes are TRBV10-3 and TRBJ1-6; D gene ambiguous. V was pared by 2 bases and J by 6 bases, with 5 bases between. Germline values: CDR1 ENHRY, CDR2 SYGVKD. The CDR3 contains 13 residues. CDR3 sequence: CAISETGNSPLHF. Written as DNA, the CDR3 is TGTGCCATCAGTGAGACCGGTAATTCACCCCTCCACTTT.